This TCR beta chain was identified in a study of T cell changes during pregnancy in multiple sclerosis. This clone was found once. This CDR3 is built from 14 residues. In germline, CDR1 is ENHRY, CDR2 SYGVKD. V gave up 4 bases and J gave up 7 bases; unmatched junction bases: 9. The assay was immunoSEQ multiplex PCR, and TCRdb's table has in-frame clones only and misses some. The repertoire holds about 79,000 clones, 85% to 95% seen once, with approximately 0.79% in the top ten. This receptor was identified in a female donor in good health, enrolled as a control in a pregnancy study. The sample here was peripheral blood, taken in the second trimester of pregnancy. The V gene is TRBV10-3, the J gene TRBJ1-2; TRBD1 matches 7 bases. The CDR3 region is CAISGRGLGFGYTF. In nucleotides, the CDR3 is TGTGCCATCAGTGGTAGGGGGCTTGGGTTTGGCTACACCTTC.